This paragraph reports one T cell receptor (beta chain). Germline V gene sequence: CDR1 SGHTA, CDR2 FQGNSA. The CDR3 has 13 amino acids. Between the trimmed V and J ends, which lost 1 base and 5 bases, there was a span of 8 bases. Measured with immunoSEQ multiplex PCR; TCRdb has only the in-frame clones, and not every one. The sample lists about 10,000 clones, over 45% occurring once. These data belong to a study of tumor-infiltrating lymphocytes in localized non-small cell lung cancer. Overall study: Patients included smokers and never-smokers with various histologies, some sampled after neoadjuvant chemotherapy.

The TCR was taken from a human donor with non-small cell lung cancer. Source material: uninvolved lung tissue not adjacent to the tumor. The V call is TRBV7-2, the J call TRBJ1-2; D gene ambiguous. CDR3 sequence reads: CASSLGGLYGYTF. In DNA form, the CDR3 reads TGTGCCAGCAGCTTAGGCGGGCTTTATGGCTACACCTTC.